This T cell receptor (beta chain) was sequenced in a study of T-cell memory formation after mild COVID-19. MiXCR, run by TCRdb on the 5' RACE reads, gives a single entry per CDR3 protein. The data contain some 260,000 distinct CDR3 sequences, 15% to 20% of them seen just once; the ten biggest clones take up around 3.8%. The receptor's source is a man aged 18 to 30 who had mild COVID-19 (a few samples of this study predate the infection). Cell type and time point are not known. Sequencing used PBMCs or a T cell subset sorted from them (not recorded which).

CDR3 coding DNA: TGTGCCAGCAGTTTATGGACAGGGTCCAATCAGCCCCAGCATTTT. It specifies CASSLWTGSNQPQHF. The chain has TRBV6-2 or TRBV6-3 and TRBJ1-5; 8 nucleotides align to TRBD1. Germline CDR1 reads MNHEY; CDR2 reads SVGEGT. With 4 bases clipped from V and 3 bases from J, the junction kept 5 bases outside the gene matches. The CDR3 loop spans 15 amino acids.